The 2 T cell receptor beta chains reported below all come from one sample, sequenced in a study of Ad26.COV2.S vaccination and SARS-CoV-2 variants. Sample treatment: about 20 received Ad26.COV2.S at low or high dose, single or two shots; a few received placebo; per-sample allocation not given. Each sample was drawn 63 days after the first injection (of vaccine or placebo). Assay used: immunoSEQ multiplex PCR; TCRdb lists only in-frame clones, some missing. The repertoire includes 450,000 to 550,000 clones, roughly nine tenths of them detected once, and about 1.7% sits in the top ten. The sequencing here drew on peripheral blood, taken in a trial of Ad26.COV2.S vaccine versus placebo. Receptor source: a person aged 18-65 years who received the Ad26.COV2.S COVID-19 vaccine or a placebo.

The chain joins TRBV11-2 to TRBJ2-1; D gene ambiguous. With 4 bases removed from V and 9 bases from J, the gap between germline ends came to 10 bases. The length of the CDR3 is 12 residues. Per germline, CDR1 SGHAT and CDR2 FQNNGV. In DNA form, the CDR3 reads TGTGCCAGCAGCTCAAACTACGGTGAGCAGTTCTTC. Translating gives CASSSNYGEQFF.

V and J are TRBV7-6 and TRBJ2-3; maybe TRBD2 (7 bases). Germline CDR1 is SGHVS and CDR2 is FNYEAQ. With 1 base removed from V and 6 bases from J, the gap between germline ends came to 11 bases. CDR3 length: 14 residues. The CDR3: CASSLVGGGDTQYF. The DNA for the CDR3 is TGTGCCAGCAGCTTAGTTGGGGGGGGCGATACGCAGTATTTT.